This entry describes one T cell receptor (beta chain). It lacks a known antigen. No clone much larger than this one lies a single base away; base qualities are absent. Each collaborating institution followed its own protocols to collect whole blood in K2EDTA tubes. For TCRbeta analysis, collaborators shipped samples as frozen whole blood, isolated PBMCs, or DNA extracted from either of those sample types. The CDR3 goes from the cysteine to the phenylalanine over 17 residues. The retained sequence is limited to the CDR3, 51 bases, with the frame set at the first base. Cut back by 1 base and 0 bases, the V and J ends lie 13 bases apart. According to the germline V gene (reference sequence), CDR1 reads SEHNR and CDR2 reads FQNEAQ. This record comes from a study of blood T cell repertoires in COVID-19 (dated by TCRdb to the early 2020s). In terms of the full investigation: Samples covering the acute and convalescent phases of COVID-19 were provided by collaborators in the United States, Italy and Spain. The material from the prospective study consisted of cDNA or gDNA derived from T cells, B-cell-depleted T cells, or PBMCs. The dataset comprised deeply sampled blood TCRbeta repertoires from subjects exposed to, actively infected with, or recovered from COVID-19. The repertoires were made available in a free public database intended to serve as a resource for research on the immune response to SARS-CoV-2. The samples were drawn from two sources: the first 160 participants of the ongoing ImmuneRACE study, and over 950 subjects contributed by 6 global collaborators. The sample metadata nearly always contained a de-identified subject ID, COVID-19 status, age in years and sex. Where HLA class I and class II types were available, the types were taken from metadata supplied by the sample provider, not from assay-based typing.

The immunoSEQ Assay, a bias-controlled multiplex PCR, was used to amplify TCRbeta CDR3 regions from genomic DNA. The authors' pipeline ran thus. Within the assay, amplification of reference gene primers was used to estimate how many nucleated cells each sample contained. Sequence reads were collapsed and filtered to measure the absolute abundance of every unique TCRbeta CDR3 rearrangement. For each sample, productive Simpson clonality was calculated as the square root of Simpson's diversity index across productive rearrangements. TCRdb took over this immuneACCESS table, retaining in-frame rearrangements with V and J assigned. Such tables are incomplete; in checked studies, under half of the missing clones stem from an unresolved V gene, and the remainder is unexplained. V and J calls and clone size come straight from that table; D and trimming were deduced from the DNA. Here the sample has a few hundred thousand clones; around 87% occur a single time. Around 3% of the sample belongs to the ten largest clones.

Study-wide conclusions, independent of this receptor: The amount of clinical and demographic metadata varied by source and participant and was provided uncurated.

Material: peripheral blood. The sequence derives from a human donor in a cohort sampled during active COVID-19. This chain is built from TRBV7-9 and TRBJ2-1; the best D guess is TRBD2, with 5 bases matching. The CDR3 reads as follows: CASSLGLTTISYNEQFF. The nucleotide sequence reads TGTGCCAGCAGCTTAGGCTTGACTACTATCTCCTACAATGAGCAGTTCTTC. With the portions outside the CDR3 filled from the reference TRBV7-9 and TRBJ2-1 genes, the complete variable region becomes DTGVSQNPRHKITKRGQNVTFRCDPISEHNRLYWYRQTLGQGPEFLTYFQNEAQLEKSRLLSDRFSAERPKGSFSTLEIQRTEQGDSAMYLCASSLGLTTISYNEQFFGPGTRLTVL.